This record covers a single T cell receptor beta chain. These data originate in a study of tumor-infiltrating lymphocytes in primary liver carcinoma. Study-wide context: Roughly 3.65 to 7.5 million productive TCRbeta reads were obtained per sample, with similar numbers across tissue types.

In addition to blood RNA drawn from unsorted whole blood, germline DNA was extracted. Infection with HBV was chronic in patients; they were treatment-naive. The researchers produced TCR beta cDNA from roughly 550 ng total RNA with a constant-region primer. Three-round nested multiplex PCR performed with slightly modified ARM-PCR produced the TCR beta libraries. TCRdb processed the multiplex PCR reads anew with MiXCR; each CDR3 protein has one entry. The sample lists about 330,000 distinct CDR3 sequences; 65% were seen once. This receptor was taken from a man aged 40-49 years with primary liver carcinoma and hepatitis B virus infection. The specimen sequenced was peripheral blood.

In DNA form, the CDR3 reads TGTGCCAGCAGTTCCGAGGCAGAAAGGAACTACGAGCAGTACTTC. It encodes CASSSEAERNYEQYF. This chain links TRBV6-5 with TRBJ2-5, with unresolved D. The J call is in doubt because the DNA end fits TRBJ2-7 better. The CDR3 sequence is 15 residues long. CDR1 is MNHEY, CDR2 SVGAGI, per germline.